At least ten counts were recorded for the clone carrying this T cell receptor beta chain. Its target is unknown. The data derive from a study of T cell repertoires in cytomegalovirus infection. The wider study: Recently identified HLA-C-restricted and well-studied HLA-B-restricted CMV epitopes were used.

TCRdb ran MiXCR on the reads and lists one entry per CDR3 protein. Of approximately 270,000 distinct CDR3 sequences in the sample, approximately 22% were seen once. Trimming removed 0 bases from V and 1 base from J, with 12 bases in between. The CDR3 totals 16 residues. The germline gives CDR1 SGHTA, CDR2 FQGNSA. The clonotype comes from a human donor in good health (CMV status not recorded). Some clones in this sample may be carry-over from other donors' samples. Sample: cultured PBMCs, taken from culture after CMV antigen stimulation. The V call is TRBV7-2, the J call TRBJ1-1, with a possible D match to TRBD1 (5 bases). DNA for the CDR3: TGTGCCAGCAGCTTAGCCCGGGCGGGACCGAACACTGAAGCTTTCTTT. Protein product: CASSLARAGPNTEAFF. Together with reference TRBV7-2 and TRBJ1-1, the CDR3 gives the full variable domain: GAGVSQSPSNKVTEKGKDVELRCDPISGHTALYWYRQSLGQGLEFLIYFQGNSAPDKSGLPSDRFSAERTGGSVSTLTIQRTQQEDSAVYLCASSLARAGPNTEAFFGQGTRLTVV.